One sample yielded the 17 T cell receptor beta chains listed below, sequenced in a study of T cell responses to AZD1222 COVID-19 vaccine. Here immunoSEQ multiplex PCR was the method, and the copy in TCRdb shows in-frame clones only, minus some. This table holds around 140,000 clones. The sample was peripheral blood. The receptors come from an adult in good health.

V usage is TRBV18 and J usage is TRBJ2-1, with 16 nucleotides matching TRBD2. The V segment lost 3 bases and the J segment 7 bases; nucleotides outside the gene matches: 6. Germline V gene sequence: CDR1 KGHSH, CDR2 LQKENI. The CDR3 covers 17 residues. CDR3 sequence: CASSPPGLAGGQNEQFF. DNA for the CDR3: TGTGCCAGCTCACCCCCGGGACTAGCGGGGGGGCAGAATGAGCAGTTCTTC.

V is TRBV30 and J is TRBJ1-1; the D gene is possibly TRBD1 (5 bases). Trimming shortened V by 3 bases and J by 4 bases, and 18 bases separated the two germline ends. CDR3 length: 15 residues. Germline lookup yields CDR1 GTSNPN and CDR2 SVGIG (reference sequence). As DNA, the CDR3 is TGTGCCTGGAGCGCATTCAGGGCCCTTGGCACTGAAGCTTTCTTT. Translation gives CAWSAFRALGTEAFF.

This chain uses TRBV7-3 with TRBJ2-1, with 9 bases matching TRBD2. The length of the CDR3 is 18 residues. The V gene end was trimmed by 0 bases and the J gene end by 5 bases; junction bases not matched to a gene: 11. Germline V gene data show CDR1 as SGHTA and CDR2 as FQGTGA. The CDR3 sequence: CASSLTPGWRGGHNEQFF. CDR3 nucleotide sequence: TGTGCCAGCAGCTTAACCCCCGGGTGGCGGGGGGGCCACAATGAGCAGTTCTTC. Using reference TRBV7-3 and TRBJ2-1 for the parts outside the CDR3, the full variable domain is GAGVSQTPSNKVTEKGKYVELRCDPISGHTALYWYRQSLGQGPEFLIYFQGTGAADDSGLPNDRFFAVRPEGSVSTLKIQRTERGDSAVYLCASSLTPGWRGGHNEQFFGPGTRLTVL.

The chain couples TRBV11-1 to TRBJ2-1; 9 bases align to TRBD2. Trimming removed 8 bases from V and 5 bases from J; junction bases left unmatched: 10. The CDR3 length is 15 residues. Germline CDR1 reads SGHAT; CDR2 reads FQDESV (reference sequence). The CDR3 region is CASSDSGGPNNEQFF. CDR3 nucleotides: TGTGCCAGCTCGGATAGCGGGGGCCCCAACAATGAGCAGTTCTTC.

This rearrangement joins TRBV7-3 to TRBJ2-7; 14 bases agree with TRBD2. There are 14 residues in the CDR3. Trimming removed 4 bases from V and 7 bases from J; junction bases left unmatched: 3. Looked up from germline, CDR1 is SGHTA and CDR2 is FQGTGA. CDR3 sequence: CASSSWTSGGEQYF. The CDR3 DNA sequence: TGTGCCAGCAGCTCTTGGACTAGCGGGGGGGAGCAGTACTTC.

The chain recombines TRBV20-1 with TRBJ2-1; D is possibly TRBD1 (6 bases). This CDR3 is built from 13 residues. The ends were cut back, 3 bases at V and 7 bases at J, with 13 bases in the middle. The germline gives CDR1 DFQATT, CDR2 SNEGSKA (reference sequence). The CDR3: CSASPTGWNEQFF. The CDR3 coding sequence is TGCAGTGCTAGTCCAACAGGGTGGAATGAGCAGTTCTTC.

The chain combines TRBV5-1 with TRBJ2-1; 9 bases fit TRBD1. CDR1 SGHRS and CDR2 YFSETQ come from the germline V gene. CDR3 length equals 16 residues. V shed 4 bases and J 9 bases; nucleotides not matched to a gene: 14. For the CDR3, the DNA is TGCGCCAGCAGCCTCCTCCCTGGGACAGGGAGAGGTGAGCAGTTCTTC. It encodes CASSLLPGTGRGEQFF.

The chain uses TRBV9 and TRBJ1-2; no clear D gene. Germline V gene data show CDR1 as SGDLS and CDR2 as YYNGEE. The length of the CDR3 is 15 residues. V lost 0 bases and J lost 4, with 13 bases in between. DNA for the CDR3: TGTGCCAGCAGCGTAGGGAGACGGCTGGGCTATGGCTACACCTTC. Protein sequence: CASSVGRRLGYGYTF.

The rearrangement joins TRBV6-5 to TRBJ1-2, with TRBD1 identical over 7 bases. The CDR3 has 14 amino acids. The germline CDR1 and CDR2 sequences are MNHEY and SVGAGI. The J segment lost 4 bases and the V segment lost 2 bases, leaving 4 bases of the junction unmatched. CDR3 loop: CASSYGAGGYGYTF. The CDR3 DNA reads TGTGCCAGCAGTTACGGTGCAGGGGGCTATGGCTACACCTTC.

The V and J genes are TRBV18 and TRBJ2-7; D remains ambiguous. The germline gives CDR1 KGHSH, CDR2 LQKENI. The germline V and J ends were trimmed by 3 bases and 3 bases, with 6 bases remaining between them. The CDR3 runs to 12 residues. The CDR3 protein is CASSPDNYEQYF. The CDR3 DNA follows: TGTGCCAGCTCACCTGACAACTACGAGCAGTACTTC.

V usage is TRBV6-5 and J usage is TRBJ2-7, with D tentatively TRBD1 (7 bases). The V end lost 6 bases, the J end lost 5 bases, and 14 bases lay between the germline ends. CDR3 length: 13 residues. Germline lookup yields CDR1 MNHEY and CDR2 SVGAGI. The CDR3 DNA reads as TGTGCCAGCAGCAGACAGGGAGGCGACGAGCAGTACTTC. It translates to CASSRQGGDEQYF.

The V and J genes are TRBV25-1 and TRBJ1-5; D uncertain. There are 13 residues in the CDR3. Between the trimmed V and J ends, which lost 3 bases and 6 bases, there was a span of 9 bases. The germline gives CDR1 MGHDK, CDR2 SYGVNS. The CDR3 region is CASSDRDGQPQHF. The CDR3 DNA sequence: TGTGCCAGCAGTGACCGGGATGGTCAGCCCCAGCATTTT.

The chain joins TRBV11-2 to TRBJ1-1, with D possibly being TRBD1 (6 bases). The CDR3 covers 13 residues. V shed 4 bases and J shed 9 bases, with 15 bases lying between them. Germline loops: CDR1 SGHAT, CDR2 FQNNGV. The CDR3 sequence is CASSSGAQGKAFF. CDR3 bases: TGTGCCAGCAGCTCAGGGGCGCAGGGCAAAGCTTTCTTT.

The rearrangement links TRBV19 to TRBJ1-2, with D perhaps matching TRBD1 (5 bases). The CDR3 covers 14 residues. Germline V gene lookup returns CDR1 LNHDA and CDR2 SQIVND (reference sequence). Trimming shortened V by 4 bases and J by 0 bases, and 9 bases separated the two germline ends. DNA of the CDR3: TGTGCCAGTAGTAACGGGGGGACTAACTATGGCTACACCTTC. Translation gives CASSNGGTNYGYTF.

The chain is built from TRBV5-6 and TRBJ2-7; D unclear. Trimming removed 4 bases at V and 1 base at J, with 12 bases between. Germline V gene lookup returns CDR1 SGHDT and CDR2 YYEEEE. The CDR3 is made up of 14 amino acids. In DNA, the CDR3 is TGTGCCAGCAGCCGACGTGCTCGTTCCTACGAGCAGTACTTC. Translating gives CASSRRARSYEQYF.

The rearrangement joins TRBV11-3 to TRBJ2-7; 9 bases fit TRBD1. Per germline, CDR1 SGHNT and CDR2 YENEEA. The CDR3 totals 14 residues. V lost 5 bases, J lost 7 bases, and 9 bases stayed unmatched. The CDR3 reads CASSPGTGPWEQYF. CDR3 nucleotide sequence: TGTGCCAGCAGCCCAGGGACAGGGCCGTGGGAGCAGTACTTC.

The chain employs TRBV30 and TRBJ1-1; D ambiguous. The CDR3 runs to 12 residues. Per the germline V gene, CDR1 is GTSNPN and CDR2 is SVGIG (reference sequence). V gave up 0 bases and J gave up 11 bases, with 13 bases separating them. The CDR3 spells CAWSVLGLGAFF. The CDR3 DNA is TGTGCCTGGAGTGTACTCGGGCTTGGCGCTTTCTTT.